The 32 T cell receptor beta chains below were found in one sample sequenced in a study of shared clonotypes between healthy human individuals. Positive CCR7 selection of CD45RO-negative cells yielded the naive CD8 cells, and terminally differentiated effector memory CD45RA+ cells were excluded. TCRdb's copy holds only in-frame clones and misses some; the assay was immunoSEQ multiplex PCR. The repertoire holds more than 550,000 clones, with about 90% as singletons. The sequenced material came from naive CD8+ T cells sorted from blood. These TCRs come from a man between 25 and 39 years old in good health.

This clone was detected once. The chain combines TRBV7-9 with TRBJ1-5; TRBD1 matches 8 bases. This CDR3 has 14 residues. Germline values: CDR1 SEHNR, CDR2 FQNEAQ (reference sequence). The junction had 6 bases not matched to a gene; V was cut back by 5 bases and J by 6 bases. CDR3 DNA: TGTGCCAGCAGCCCAGGGGGCTTTCGTCAGCCCCAGCATTTT. Translating gives CASSPGGFRQPQHF. The whole variable domain, filled in from reference TRBV7-9 and TRBJ1-5, reads DTGVSQNPRHKITKRGQNVTFRCDPISEHNRLYWYRQTLGQGPEFLTYFQNEAQLEKSRLLSDRFSAERPKGSFSTLEIQRTEQGDSAMYLCASSPGGFRQPQHFGDGTRLSIL.

CDR3 amino acids: CASSEIAGGRETQYF. The CDR3 coding sequence is TGCGCCAGCAGTGAAATAGCGGGAGGACGAGAGACCCAGTACTTC. This sequence joins TRBV10-1 and TRBJ2-5; 10 nucleotides line up with TRBD2. J was trimmed by 4 bases and V by 3 bases; bases with no gene match: 5. The CDR3 length is 15 residues. Germline V gene data show CDR1 as WNHNN and CDR2 as SYGVQD (reference sequence).

The rearrangement uses TRBV7-9 and TRBJ2-7; 7 bases line up with TRBD2. The V gene end was trimmed by 4 bases and the J gene end by 5 bases; junction bases not matched to a gene: 14. Germline loops: CDR1 SEHNR, CDR2 FQNEAQ (reference sequence). This CDR3 spans 16 amino acids. The CDR3: CASSSRVWEGSHEQYF. In nucleotides, the CDR3 is TGTGCCAGCAGCTCTCGCGTGTGGGAGGGGAGCCACGAGCAGTACTTC.

The rearrangement links TRBV5-4 to TRBJ2-2, with 7 bases aligning to TRBD1. This CDR3 has 15 residues. Germline values: CDR1 SGHNT, CDR2 YYREEE (reference sequence). The V gene end was trimmed by 0 bases and the J gene end by 5 bases; junction bases not matched to a gene: 4. The CDR3: CASSLDRGRTGELFF. The DNA of the CDR3 is TGTGCCAGCAGCTTGGATAGGGGGCGGACCGGGGAGCTGTTTTTT.

Here the CDR3 DNA reads TGTGCCAGCAGCTTTGTATCGGAGACCCAGTACTTC. Protein product: CASSFVSETQYF. The chain has TRBV7-9 and TRBJ2-5; no clear D gene. The CDR3 sequence is 12 residues long. Trimming removed 3 bases at V and 5 bases at J, with 7 bases between. CDR1 and CDR2 from the germline V gene are SEHNR and FQNEAQ (reference sequence).

The chain uses TRBV5-1 and TRBJ2-5, with D unresolved. The CDR3 sequence is 14 residues long. CDR1 and CDR2 from the germline V gene are SGHRS and YFSETQ. With 2 bases removed from V and 5 bases from J, the gap between germline ends came to 13 bases. The CDR3 DNA follows: TGCGCCAGCAGCTTAGGGATCTCTTCGGAGACCCAGTACTTC. Protein sequence: CASSLGISSETQYF.

The CDR3 DNA reads TGTGCCAGCAGTTTTTTCCCACAGGGTAGGGGGGAACAGTACTTC. Amino acid sequence: CASSFFPQGRGEQYF. The chain joins TRBV27 to TRBJ2-7, with D perhaps assigned TRBD1 or TRBD2 (6 bases each). Deletions cut 3 bases from V and 10 bases from J, with 22 bases between. CDR3 length: 15 residues. Germline assignment: CDR1 MNHEY and CDR2 SMNVEV (reference sequence).

The V gene is TRBV5-4, the J gene TRBJ2-7; D gene unclear. Trimming shortened V by 1 base and J by 7 bases, and 12 bases separated the two germline ends. Germline CDR1 reads SGHNT; CDR2 reads YYREEE (reference sequence). The CDR3 loop spans 13 amino acids. The CDR3, as DNA: TGTGCCAGCAGCTTGTATGGCCCTGTTGAGCAGTACTTC. Amino acids: CASSLYGPVEQYF.

The V gene is TRBV5-6, the J gene TRBJ2-7; 9 bases match TRBD1. Germline V gene data show CDR1 as SGHDT and CDR2 as YYEEEE. J was trimmed by 7 bases and V by 5 bases; bases with no gene match: 16. This CDR3 spans 16 amino acids. CDR3 in amino acids: CASRLTWDTGQGEQYF. The CDR3 region has the DNA TGTGCCAGCAGATTGACCTGGGACACAGGACAGGGGGAGCAGTACTTC.

The rearrangement links TRBV6-5 to TRBJ1-1, with no clear D. The CDR3 runs to 12 residues. Germline loops: CDR1 MNHEY, CDR2 SVGAGI. V lost 0 bases and J 4 bases, leaving 3 bases between the germline ends. This chain's CDR3 is CASSYSSTEAFF. As DNA, the CDR3 is TGTGCCAGCAGTTACTCATCCACTGAAGCTTTCTTT.

V usage is TRBV19 and J usage is TRBJ2-2; the D is unclear. CDR1 and CDR2 (germline): LNHDA, SQIVND (reference sequence). Deletions cut 3 bases from V and 3 bases from J, with 2 bases between. The CDR3 loop spans 12 amino acids. The CDR3 protein is CASSMYTGELFF. The CDR3 DNA reads as TGTGCCAGTAGTATGTACACCGGGGAGCTGTTTTTT.

The chain combines TRBV6-1 with TRBJ2-1; 8 nucleotides agree with TRBD1. V was clipped by 4 bases and J by 4 bases; unmatched bases: 12. Germline V lookup: CDR1 MNHNS, CDR2 SASEGT. The CDR3 is 17 residues long. CDR3 sequence reads: CASSADIQGGNYNEQFF. In nucleotides, the CDR3 is TGTGCCAGCAGTGCAGATATACAGGGGGGAAATTACAATGAGCAGTTCTTC.

The chain has TRBV10-2 and TRBJ2-1, with D possibly TRBD2 on 6 matching bases. Germline V lookup: CDR1 WSHSY, CDR2 SAAADI. This CDR3 region has 14 residues. Trimming stripped 3 bases from V and 4 bases from J, with 10 bases between. CDR3 DNA sequence: TGCGCCAGCAGTGATGTAGCGGAGTACAATGAGCAGTTCTTC. The encoded protein is CASSDVAEYNEQFF.

The chain uses TRBV7-9 and TRBJ2-2; no reliable D call. The CDR3 has 16 amino acids. Germline CDR1 is SEHNR and CDR2 is FQNEAQ (reference sequence). V was shortened by 5 bases and J by 1 base, with 14 bases between the two germline ends. CDR3 region: CASSSTTPMNTGELFF. DNA for the CDR3: TGTGCCAGCAGCAGTACAACACCGATGAACACCGGGGAGCTGTTTTTT.

DNA for the CDR3: TGTGCCAGCAGATACCCGACAGGAGAAGCCGGAAACACCATATATTTT. It translates to CASRYPTGEAGNTIYF. The chain uses TRBV6-5 and TRBJ1-3; D perhaps matches TRBD1 (6 bases). V lost 6 bases to trimming and J lost 4 bases, with 19 bases between them. There are 16 residues in the CDR3. CDR1 is MNHEY and CDR2 is SVGAGI in the germline V gene.

CDR3 coding DNA: TGTGCCAGCAGCCAACCCAGCTCCTACGAGCAGTACTTC. This sequence encodes CASSQPSSYEQYF. J is TRBJ2-7 and V is TRBV14; D ambiguous. Germline lookup yields CDR1 SGHDN and CDR2 FVKESK. Trimming took off 2 bases at V and 0 bases at J, with 5 bases between the two ends. This CDR3 has 13 amino acids. Variable domain in full (rest from reference TRBV14 and TRBJ2-7): EAGVTQFPSHSVIEKGQTVTLRCDPISGHDNLYWYRRVMGKEIKFLLHFVKESKQDESGMPNNRFLAERTGGTYSTLKVQPAELEDSGVYFCASSQPSSYEQYFGPGTRLTVT.

The chain is built from TRBV9 and TRBJ2-1, with 15 bases identical to TRBD2. V was pared by 3 bases and J by 3 bases, with 10 bases of the junction left unmatched. The CDR3 loop spans 19 amino acids. Germline-derived CDR1 and CDR2 are SGDLS and YYNGEE. CDR3 loop: CASSAGLAGGPPVYNEQFF. The CDR3 DNA follows: TGTGCCAGCAGCGCAGGACTAGCGGGAGGGCCTCCGGTCTACAATGAGCAGTTCTTC.

This clone was seen a single time. The rearrangement links TRBV5-1 to TRBJ2-7, with 9 bases matching TRBD1. V shed 3 bases, J shed 7 bases, and the junction held 14 bases outside the gene matches. This CDR3 is 16 amino acids long. Germline-derived CDR1 and CDR2 are SGHRS and YFSETQ. The CDR3 DNA is TGCGCCAGCAGCTATAATGGGGGACAGGGAGGTCTGGAGCAGTACTTC. Its protein is CASSYNGGQGGLEQYF.

This clone was counted once. The chain is built from TRBV13 and TRBJ2-1; D is possibly TRBD2 (5 bases). The V end was cut by 4 bases, the J end by 0 bases, with 13 bases between. The CDR3 sequence is 16 residues long. Germline V gene sequence: CDR1 PRHDT, CDR2 FYEKMQ (reference sequence). In DNA, the CDR3 is TGTGCCAGCAGCTCCCTACTAGAGAGCTCCTACAATGAGCAGTTCTTC. Encoded protein: CASSSLLESSYNEQFF.

The chain uses TRBV7-8 and TRBJ2-3; 11 bases line up with TRBD2. This CDR3 contains 22 residues. The ends lost 5 bases at V and 5 bases at J; junction bases unmatched: 27. CDR1 is SGHVS and CDR2 is FQNEAQ in the germline V gene. Here the CDR3 DNA reads TGTGCCAGCAGCCGCTCGCTTACTTCGCCGAAGGACCTAGCGGGAGGAGAAGATACGCAGTATTTT. It translates to CASSRSLTSPKDLAGGEDTQYF.

The chain uses TRBV27 and TRBJ2-4, with D tentatively TRBD1 (5 bases). The germline V gene encodes CDR1 MNHEY and CDR2 SMNVEV (reference sequence). Deletions cut 6 bases from V and 6 bases from J, with 9 bases between. The CDR3 loop spans 12 amino acids. CDR3 region: CASSPGLNIQYF. The CDR3 DNA reads TGTGCCAGCAGCCCAGGGTTAAACATTCAGTACTTC.

The V call is TRBV7-9, the J call TRBJ2-4; D gene unclear. This CDR3 region has 16 residues. V was clipped by 5 bases and J by 2 bases, with 16 bases between them. Looked up from germline, CDR1 is SEHNR and CDR2 is FQNEAQ (reference sequence). This chain's CDR3 is CASSPRAGVTKNIQYF. In nucleotides, the CDR3 is TGTGCCAGCAGCCCCCGCGCTGGGGTTACCAAAAACATTCAGTACTTC.

Comments on this clone: The germline gene is not matched at one end of the junction; a read error may be the cause. The chain couples TRBV9 to TRBJ2-7; perhaps TRBD2 as D (6 bases). The CDR3 totals 15 residues. From germline, CDR1 is SGDLS and CDR2 YYNGEE. The CDR3 coding sequence is TGTGCCGGCAGCCCATGGGGAGGAAGCTCCTACGAGCAGTACTTC. As protein: CAGSPWGGSSYEQYF.

This sequence joins TRBV6-5 and TRBJ1-2; D is uncertain. The germline V gene has CDR1 MNHEY and CDR2 SVGAGI. This CDR3 spans 15 amino acids. With 0 bases removed from V and 2 bases from J, the gap between germline ends came to 10 bases. The CDR3 protein is CASSYSASLNYGYTF. The CDR3 nucleotides are TGTGCCAGCAGTTACTCGGCCAGCCTCAACTATGGCTACACCTTC.

The CDR3 is CASSHGPQETQYF. The CDR3 DNA follows: TGCGCCAGCAGCCACGGGCCACAAGAGACCCAGTACTTC. The chain carries TRBV4-1 and TRBJ2-5; D is unclear. The CDR3 length is 13 residues. The V gene lost 3 bases and the J gene lost 2 bases, with 7 bases spanning the gap. Looked up from germline, CDR1 is MGHRA and CDR2 is YSYEKL.

The chain employs TRBV6-5 and TRBJ1-1, with a tentative D call TRBD1 (6 bases). V lost 0 bases and J lost 8, with 13 bases in between. Germline CDR1 reads MNHEY; CDR2 reads SVGAGI. The CDR3 is 14 residues long. The CDR3 bases are TGTGCCAGCAGTTACTCCCGGCCAGGGACAGAAGCTTTCTTT. The encoded protein is CASSYSRPGTEAFF.

In its sample, this clone was seen a few times. The chain combines TRBV6-5 with TRBJ1-1; no definite D call. Germline CDR1 is MNHEY and CDR2 is SVGAGI. CDR3 size: 11 residues. Trimming took 6 bases from V and 8 from J, leaving 10 bases between them. CDR3 sequence reads: CASRRSREAFF. In DNA, the CDR3 is TGTGCCAGCAGGAGAAGTAGAGAAGCTTTCTTT.

J is TRBJ2-1 and V is TRBV15, with TRBD2 matching 7 bases. The CDR3 has 16 amino acids. V lost 1 base and J lost 7; bases outside the gene matches: 10. Germline CDR1 and CDR2: LNHNV and YYDKDF (reference sequence). The chain's CDR3 is CATSRVIAGAVNEQFF. In nucleotides, the CDR3 is TGTGCCACCAGCAGAGTGATTGCGGGAGCTGTGAATGAGCAGTTCTTC.

The rearrangement links TRBV28 to TRBJ2-7; 11 bases fit TRBD2. Germline-derived CDR1 and CDR2 are MDHEN and SYDVKM. The CDR3 is 14 residues long. V shed 3 bases, J shed 6 bases, and the junction held 4 bases outside the gene matches. CDR3 sequence (DNA): TGTGCCAGCAGTTTTGGACTAGCGGGTCTCGAGCAGTACTTC. This codes for CASSFGLAGLEQYF.

The CDR3 reads CATGDTQYF. DNA of the CDR3: TGTGCCACCGGGGATACGCAGTATTTT. V and J are TRBV9 and TRBJ2-3; the D is unclear. The CDR3 extends over 9 amino acids. V shed 9 bases and J shed 6 bases, with 5 bases lying between them. Germline CDR1 reads SGDLS; CDR2 reads YYNGEE.

The chain recombines TRBV11-2 with TRBJ2-3, with TRBD1 as a possible D gene (6 bases). Trimming removed 1 base at V and 0 bases at J, with 14 bases between. CDR3 length: 17 amino acids. The germline V gene encodes CDR1 SGHAT and CDR2 FQNNGV. The CDR3 region has the DNA TGTGCCAGCAGCTTAGGCGGGTGGGGGCTTAGCACAGATACGCAGTATTTT. Translating it yields CASSLGGWGLSTDTQYF.

The chain employs TRBV7-9 and TRBJ1-5; D unclear. Germline V gene sequence: CDR1 SEHNR, CDR2 FQNEAQ (reference sequence). CDR3 length: 15 residues. V dropped 5 bases and J dropped 0 bases, with 11 bases sitting between them. DNA of the CDR3: TGTGCCAGCAGCATGGACGGTAATAGCAATCAGCCCCAGCATTTT. Residues: CASSMDGNSNQPQHF.